Listed below are T cell receptor beta chains from one sample, sequenced in a study of cytomegalovirus exposure and HLA in healthy donors. The assay was immunoSEQ multiplex PCR, and TCRdb's table has in-frame clones only and misses some. The sample lists about 140,000 clones, around 83% occurring once. Sequencing was carried out using PBMCs. These receptors were taken from a male donor in good health and CMV-seropositive. CDR3s include the opening cysteine and the closing phenylalanine or tryptophan. The D gene is left open where the match is weak. For some rows the clone size is stated as once, few or many, or as a class when expanded; others skip it.

abundance	d_gene	v_gene	j_gene	CDR3aa	CDR3nt
-	-	TRBV7-2	TRBJ2-7	CASSLVWGAYEQYF	TGTGCCAGCAGCTTAGTGTGGGGGGCCTACGAGCAGTACTTC
-	TRBD2	TRBV5-1	TRBJ2-3	CASSLGTRTDTQYF	TGCGCCAGCAGCTTGGGGACTAGGACAGATACGCAGTATTTT
-	-	TRBV7-3	TRBJ2-1	CASSPIEGAGNEQFF	TGTGCCAGCAGCCCGATAGAGGGGGCGGGGAATGAGCAGTTCTTC
-	TRBD1	TRBV28	TRBJ2-7	CASSPGTGGDEQYF	TGTGCCAGCAGTCCCGGGACAGGGGGTGACGAGCAGTACTTC
-	-	TRBV7-8	TRBJ2-7	CASSPGGRGYEQYF	TGTGCCAGCAGCCCCGGAGGACGGGGCTACGAGCAGTACTTC
-	TRBD2	TRBV7-2	TRBJ2-5	CASSSAGTSGAQGTQYF	TGTGCCAGCAGCTCCGCCGGGACTAGCGGCGCCCAGGGGACCCAGTACTTC
-	TRBD2	TRBV7-8	TRBJ2-1	CASSLTAGGLSYNEQFF	TGTGCCAGCAGCTTAACAGCGGGGGGCCTCTCCTACAATGAGCAGTTCTTC
once	-	TRBV7-9	TRBJ2-7	CASSLVPSSSYEQYF	TGTGCCAGCAGCTTAGTCCCGTCCAGCTCCTACGAGCAGTACTTC
few	TRBD1	TRBV5-4	TRBJ2-7	CASSPGQGANEQYF	TGTGCCAGCAGCCCCGGACAGGGGGCCAACGAGCAGTACTTC
-	-	TRBV7-8	TRBJ2-7	CASTHRDNYEQYF	TGTGCCAGCACCCACAGGGACAACTACGAGCAGTACTTC
-	-	TRBV7-2	TRBJ2-3	CASSPWGGSTDTQYF	TGTGCCAGCAGCCCCTGGGGCGGAAGCACAGATACGCAGTATTTT
-	-	TRBV9	TRBJ2-6	CASSVGRAGANVLTF	TGTGCCAGCAGCGTAGGAAGAGCTGGGGCCAACGTCCTGACTTTC
-	TRBD1	TRBV27	TRBJ2-4	CASSPGTGSFGIQYF	TGTGCCAGCAGCCCCGGGACAGGGAGTTTCGGCATTCAGTACTTC
-	-	TRBV11-2	TRBJ1-5	CASSLQRDQPQHF	TGTGCCAGCAGCTTACAGAGGGATCAGCCCCAGCATTTT
-	TRBD2	TRBV19	TRBJ2-5	CASIAGRGGHETQYF	TGTGCCAGTATAGCTGGTCGGGGGGGCCATGAGACCCAGTACTTC
-	-	TRBV28	TRBJ1-1	CASSFRGGGTEAFF	TGTGCCAGCAGCTTCCGAGGGGGGGGTACTGAAGCTTTCTTT
-	-	TRBV6-5	TRBJ2-7	CASSPGRSGYEQYF	TGTGCCAGCAGCCCTGGGAGGTCGGGCTACGAGCAGTACTTC
-	-	TRBV4-1	TRBJ2-7	CASSPFTRGNSYEQYF	TGCGCCAGCAGCCCATTCACGCGGGGCAACTCCTACGAGCAGTACTTC
-	TRBD1	TRBV19	TRBJ2-7	CASSPRTGTYEQYF	TGTGCCAGTAGTCCTCGGACAGGGACCTACGAGCAGTACTTC
-	-	TRBV4-1	TRBJ2-1	CASSQPGQTHYNEQFF	TGCGCCAGCAGCCAACCAGGACAGACCCACTACAATGAGCAGTTCTTC
-	TRBD2	TRBV4-3	TRBJ2-5	CASPRGGIAGQETQYF	TGCGCCAGCCCCCGGGGGGGGATAGCGGGACAAGAGACCCAGTACTTC
-	-	TRBV5-8	TRBJ2-1	CASSRGRGLRHNEQFF	TGTGCCAGCAGTCGCGGCCGAGGACTGAGGCACAATGAGCAGTTCTTC
-	-	TRBV12-5	TRBJ2-2	CASGFQTGELFF	TGTGCTAGTGGTTTCCAGACCGGGGAGCTGTTTTTT
once	-	TRBV10-3	TRBJ1-5	CAISEVGGSNQPQHF	TGTGCCATCAGTGAGGTAGGGGGTAGCAATCAGCCCCAGCATTTT
once	-	TRBV25-1	TRBJ2-1	CASSEFPSDRSYNEQFF	TGTGCCAGCAGTGAATTCCCCTCAGATCGCTCCTACAATGAGCAGTTCTTC
-	TRBD2	TRBV6-1	TRBJ2-7	CASSEVTSGSYEQYF	TGTGCCAGCAGTGAAGTAACTAGCGGATCCTACGAGCAGTACTTC
-	TRBD1	TRBV7-9	TRBJ2-7	CASSLGNNRGLGEQYF	TGTGCCAGCAGCTTAGGAAATAACAGGGGGCTTGGCGAGCAGTACTTC
-	-	TRBV19	TRBJ1-1	CASSIVSGTNTEAFF	TGTGCCAGTAGTATAGTTTCAGGCACGAACACTGAAGCTTTCTTT
few	TRBD1	TRBV5-1	TRBJ2-7	CASSIGTATTYEQYF	TGCGCCAGCAGCATCGGGACAGCTACTACCTACGAGCAGTACTTC
-	-	TRBV27	TRBJ1-2	CASSRRKTDYGYTF	TGTGCCAGCAGCCGACGAAAGACAGACTATGGCTACACCTTC
few	TRBD2	TRBV5-1	TRBJ2-1	CASSLNGRAFEQFF	TGCGCCAGCAGCTTAAACGGGAGGGCCTTTGAGCAGTTCTTC
-	TRBD2	TRBV7-9	TRBJ2-7	CASSLVTSGSEQYF	TGTGCCAGCAGCTTAGTGACTAGCGGGTCCGAGCAGTACTTC
-	-	TRBV19	TRBJ1-1	CASSILGRANTEAFF	TGTGCCAGTAGTATTCTTGGCAGGGCGAACACTGAAGCTTTCTTT
-	-	TRBV5-6	TRBJ2-4	CASSFLAKNIQYF	TGTGCCAGCAGCTTTCTGGCCAAAAACATTCAGTACTTC
-	TRBD2	TRBV28	TRBJ2-1	CASSFWTSGRWEFF	TGTGCCAGCAGTTTTTGGACTAGCGGGAGGTGGGAGTTCTTC
-	TRBD2	TRBV7-8	TRBJ2-1	CASSSLAGEKNEQFF	TGTGCCAGCAGCTCACTAGCGGGAGAGAAAAATGAGCAGTTCTTC
-	-	TRBV11-2	TRBJ2-7	CASSLTPGNYEQYF	TGTGCCAGCAGCTTAACCCCAGGGAACTACGAGCAGTACTTC
few	TRBD1	TRBV7-2	TRBJ1-6	CASSLSGGASYNSPLHF	TGTGCCAGCAGCCTGTCAGGGGGCGCCTCCTATAATTCACCCCTCCACTTT
-	TRBD2	TRBV18	TRBJ2-1	CASSPRASGGSSYNEQFF	TGTGCCAGCTCACCCAGGGCTAGCGGGGGGAGCTCCTACAATGAGCAGTTCTTC
-	-	TRBV9	TRBJ2-3	CASSVGGAPTDTQYF	TGTGCCAGCAGCGTGGGCGGGGCCCCCACAGATACGCAGTATTTT
-	TRBD2	TRBV4-2	TRBJ2-7	CASSLRLAENYEQYF	TGTGCCAGCAGCCTCCGACTAGCGGAGAACTACGAGCAGTACTTC
-	TRBD2	TRBV4-1	TRBJ2-1	CASRSSGRNEQFF	TGCGCCAGCAGGTCTAGCGGGAGAAATGAGCAGTTCTTC
-	-	TRBV9	TRBJ1-4	CASSPLGGFEKLFF	TGTGCCAGCAGCCCGCTGGGGGGGTTTGAAAAACTGTTTTTT
few	-	TRBV5-6	TRBJ1-2	CASSFGGGFGYTF	TGTGCCAGCAGCTTTGGGGGGGGCTTTGGCTACACCTTC
few	TRBD2	TRBV6-5	TRBJ2-7	CASSQWTSGEEQYF	TGTGCCAGCAGTCAATGGACTAGCGGGGAGGAGCAGTACTTC
-	-	TRBV27	TRBJ2-7	CASRLVGGPYEQYF	TGTGCCAGCAGACTTGTGGGGGGGCCCTACGAGCAGTACTTC
few	-	TRBV5-1	TRBJ1-2	CASSEEATGHGYTF	TGCGCCAGCAGCGAGGAGGCAACAGGGCATGGCTACACCTTC
-	-	TRBV5-1	TRBJ2-1	CASSLEGSGSYNEQFF	TGCGCCAGCAGCTTGGAGGGTAGCGGATCCTACAATGAGCAGTTCTTC
-	-	TRBV5-4	TRBJ1-2	CASSLLPDRNPNYGYTF	TGTGCCAGCAGCTTGCTCCCCGACAGAAACCCTAACTATGGCTACACCTTC
-	TRBD1	TRBV4-2	TRBJ2-1	CASSQEGQRSYNEQFF	TGTGCCAGCAGCCAAGAGGGACAGCGCTCCTACAATGAGCAGTTCTTC
-	TRBD1	TRBV19	TRBJ1-4	CASSNRGPPNEKLFF	TGTGCCAGTAGTAACAGGGGGCCGCCTAATGAAAAACTGTTTTTT
-	-	TRBV7-9	TRBJ2-7	CSSSLGGGDYEQYF	TGTTCCAGCAGCTTAGGAGGGGGGGATTACGAGCAGTACTTC
few	-	TRBV6-4	TRBJ1-2	CASSPPLGTYGYTF	TGTGCCAGCAGCCCCCCTTTGGGGACTTATGGCTACACCTTC
few	-	TRBV18	TRBJ1-2	CASSPPEAFYGYTF	TGTGCCAGCTCACCACCGGAGGCGTTCTATGGCTACACCTTC
few	-	TRBV6-1	TRBJ1-6	CASQGTYYNSPLHF	TGTGCCAGCCAGGGAACGTACTATAATTCACCCCTCCACTTT
-	-	TRBV13	TRBJ1-2	CASSSNPGGVDYGYTF	TGTGCCAGCAGCTCTAACCCCGGCGGAGTTGACTATGGCTACACCTTC
few	-	TRBV7-9	TRBJ1-5	CSSSTDNQPQHF	TGTTCCAGCAGCACAGACAACCAGCCCCAGCATTTT
-	-	TRBV6-5	TRBJ1-1	CASSYSPDTKRGEAFF	TGTGCCAGCAGTTACTCCCCGGACACCAAAAGGGGTGAAGCTTTCTTT
-	TRBD1	TRBV4-2	TRBJ2-2	CASSQGQGATGELFF	TGTGCCAGCAGCCAAGGACAGGGGGCCACCGGGGAGCTGTTTTTT